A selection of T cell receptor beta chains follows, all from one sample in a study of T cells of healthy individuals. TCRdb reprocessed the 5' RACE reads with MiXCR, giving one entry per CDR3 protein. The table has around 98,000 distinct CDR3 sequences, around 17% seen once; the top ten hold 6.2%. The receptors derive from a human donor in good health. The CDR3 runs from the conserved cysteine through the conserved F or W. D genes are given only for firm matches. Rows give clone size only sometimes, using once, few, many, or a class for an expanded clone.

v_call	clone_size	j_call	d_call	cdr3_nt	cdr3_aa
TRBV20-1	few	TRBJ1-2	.	TGCAGTGCTAGAGCCCCCATCCCTGCCTATGGCTACACCTTC	CSARAPIPAYGYTF
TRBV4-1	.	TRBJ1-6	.	TGCGCCAGCAGCCAAGATGGGTCCGGGTTAGGATTGGGCTCACCCCTCCACTTT	CASSQDGSGLGLGSPLHF
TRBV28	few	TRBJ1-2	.	TGTGCCAGCAGTCCTCCCTTAATTACGAGTGGGGGCTACACCTTC	CASSPPLITSGGYTF
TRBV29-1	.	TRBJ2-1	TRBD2	TGCAGCGTTGCGGCTAGCGGGTGGGATGAGCAGTTCTTC	CSVAASGWDEQFF
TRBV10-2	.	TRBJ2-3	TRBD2	TGCGCCAGCAAGCGGGGGGTTAGCACAGATACGCAGTATTTT	CASKRGVSTDTQYF
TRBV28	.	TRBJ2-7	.	TGTGCCAGCAGCCGTAACGGGATCTCGGACTACGAGCAGTACTTC	CASSRNGISDYEQYF
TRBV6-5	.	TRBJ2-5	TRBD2	TGTGCCAGCAGTTACTCGGCCGGGGGGGGGCCTCAAGAGACCCAGTACTTC	CASSYSAGGGPQETQYF
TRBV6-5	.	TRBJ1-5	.	TGTGCCAGCAGTTTCCGCAATCAGCCCCAGCATTTT	CASSFRNQPQHF
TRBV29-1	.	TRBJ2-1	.	TGCAGCGTTGAGGGCAGGGACGGGGATGAGCAGTTCTTC	CSVEGRDGDEQFF
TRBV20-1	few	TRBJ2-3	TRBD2	TGCAGCCCCCCGGGACTAGCGGGGTATAGCACAGATACGCAGTATTTT	CSPPGLAGYSTDTQYF
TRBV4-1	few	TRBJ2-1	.	TGCGCCAGCAGCCAAGTTGACATAGTCTCCTACAATGAGCAGTTCTTC	CASSQVDIVSYNEQFF
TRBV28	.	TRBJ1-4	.	TGTGCCAGCAGTTTTGACCCAACTAATGAAAAACTGTTTTTT	CASSFDPTNEKLFF